Following are 5 T cell receptor beta chains from one sample sequenced in a study of Graves' ophthalmopathy and Graves' hyperthyroidism. Amplified TCR beta CDR3 regions were obtained using RNA transcripts as template. Second-round multiplex PCR came after first-round RT-PCR with HTBI primers. TCRdb passed the multiplex PCR reads through MiXCR, listing each CDR3 protein once. The sample has about 740,000 distinct CDR3 sequences; roughly 40% are singletons. Material: peripheral blood. Every receptor here comes from an adult man with Graves' ophthalmopathy.

V and J are TRBV20-1 and TRBJ2-5; tentative D call: TRBD2 (6 bases). Trimming shortened V by 1 base and J by 4 bases, and 16 bases separated the two germline ends. Per germline, CDR1 DFQATT and CDR2 SNEGSKA (reference sequence). This CDR3 has 15 amino acids. CDR3 in amino acids: CSARVRGGLVETQYF. In DNA, the CDR3 is TGCAGTGCTAGAGTTAGGGGAGGCCTGGTAGAGACCCAGTACTTC.

This clonotype was picked up many times. The germline gene is not matched at one end of the junction; a read error may be the cause. CDR3 in amino acids: CASSYLGTNYGYTF. In DNA form, the CDR3 reads TGTGCCAGCAGTTACCTCGGTACTAACTATGGCTACACCTTC. The chain has TRBV10-3 and TRBJ1-2; D uncertain. Germline-derived CDR1 and CDR2 are ENHRY and SYGVKD. This CDR3 contains 14 residues.

Notes on this clonotype: A much larger clone lies a single base off, so this may be a read error. CDR3 region: CATGDSEAFF. The CDR3 bases are TGTGCCACTGGGGACAGTGAAGCTTTCTTT. The chain uses TRBV10-3 and TRBJ1-1; 7 bases fit TRBD1. The germline V gene encodes CDR1 ENHRY and CDR2 SYGVKD. The CDR3 runs 10 residues. V was clipped by 10 bases and J by 7 bases; unmatched bases: 3.

The CDR3 bases are TGTGCCAGCAGTTACTCAGGTTTATTAACAACCGGGAACACTGAAGCTTTCTTT. Its translation: CASSYSGLLTTGNTEAFF. The chain couples TRBV6-5 to TRBJ1-1; D remains ambiguous. Germline CDR1 MNHEY, CDR2 SVGAGI. This CDR3 has 18 amino acids. V was clipped by 0 bases and J by 1 base, with 18 bases between them.

This clonotype was seen more than once but under ten times. The chain carries TRBV20-1 and TRBJ2-7; 10 nucleotides agree with TRBD1. Germline assignment: CDR1 DFQATT and CDR2 SNEGSKA (reference sequence). V shed 7 bases, J shed 2 bases, and the junction held 11 bases outside the gene matches. The CDR3 has 15 amino acids. CDR3 residues: CSVLSGTGAPYEQYF. DNA for the CDR3: TGCAGTGTTTTGTCCGGGACAGGGGCCCCCTACGAGCAGTACTTC.